The 10 T cell receptor beta chains given below trace back to one sample, sequenced in a study of a mutant IDH1 vaccine in newly diagnosed glioma. TCRdb's table, derived via immunoSEQ multiplex PCR, lists solely in-frame clones and lacks some. Among approximately 35,000 clones listed, roughly 50% were seen once. Their antigens are not known. Time point indicated: week 5, during vaccination. The study gave 300 ug of mutant IDH1 20-mer peptide per vaccine dose, with topical imiquimod. Material: PBMCs, obtained from a glioma patient whose treatment included an IDH1 peptide vaccine. The receptor source for this set is a woman aged 18-29 years with glioma.

The chain employs TRBV27 and TRBJ2-2; D is undetermined. CDR1 and CDR2 (germline): MNHEY, SMNVEV (reference sequence). The CDR3 runs to 15 residues. Between the trimmed V and J ends, which lost 6 bases and 5 bases, there was a span of 16 bases. The CDR3 DNA reads TGTGCCAGCAGGACTGCCAGACTTGCGACCGGGGAGCTGTTTTTT. Protein product: CASRTARLATGELFF.

The chain employs TRBV7-2 and TRBJ1-5, with 8 bases lining up with TRBD1. This CDR3 contains 15 residues. Germline assignment: CDR1 SGHTA and CDR2 FQGNSA. The V gene end was trimmed by 0 bases and the J gene end by 4 bases; junction bases not matched to a gene: 2. CDR3 DNA sequence: TGTGCCAGCAGCTTAGCCAACAGGGGGAATCAGCCCCAGCATTTT. It translates to CASSLANRGNQPQHF.

The chain recombines TRBV6-5 with TRBJ2-5; D possibly corresponds to TRBD2 (6 bases). This CDR3 comprises 14 residues. V lost 6 bases and J 1 base, leaving 12 bases between the germline ends. From germline, CDR1 is MNHEY and CDR2 SVGAGI. Written as DNA, the CDR3 is TGTGCCAGCAGCCGCGGGACGGTCCAAGAGACCCAGTACTTC. It codes for CASSRGTVQETQYF.

This clone was recorded a few times. V usage is TRBV5-6 and J usage is TRBJ1-5; D uncertain. Germline V CDR1 and CDR2: SGHDT, YYEEEE. V was clipped by 3 bases and J by 0 bases, with 1 base between them. The CDR3 contains 12 residues. As DNA, the CDR3 is TGTGCCAGCAGCTATAGCAATCAGCCCCAGCATTTT. It codes for CASSYSNQPQHF.

This chain's CDR3 is CASRLAGVSYEQYF. CDR3 nucleotides: TGCGCCAGCAGGTTAGCGGGAGTCTCCTACGAGCAGTACTTC. The chain has TRBV10-2 and TRBJ2-7, with 9 bases identical to TRBD2. Germline CDR1 and CDR2: WSHSY and SAAADI. The CDR3 runs 14 residues. The V and J ends lost 6 bases and 0 bases, in that order; junction bases with no gene match: 3.

The chain combines TRBV6-4 with TRBJ2-2; no clear D. V lost 3 bases and J 1 base, leaving 6 bases between the germline ends. Germline V lookup: CDR1 MRHNA, CDR2 SNTAGT. The CDR3 is 14 amino acids. The CDR3 DNA sequence: TGTGCCAGCAGTGAGCAGAGGAACACCGGGGAGCTGTTTTTT. This encodes CASSEQRNTGELFF.

V and J are TRBV4-3 and TRBJ2-7; TRBD1 agrees at 9 bases. The CDR3 runs 15 residues. The ends lost 4 bases at V and 5 bases at J; junction bases unmatched: 9. Germline lookup yields CDR1 LGHNA and CDR2 YSLEER. The CDR3 reads CASSRGQGPRDEQYF. CDR3 DNA sequence: TGCGCCAGCAGCCGAGGACAGGGGCCAAGAGACGAGCAGTACTTC.

The chain couples TRBV19 to TRBJ1-1; D not certain. The CDR3 is made up of 14 amino acids. Germline loops: CDR1 LNHDA, CDR2 SQIVND (reference sequence). Trimming shortened V by 7 bases and J by 5 bases, and 17 bases separated the two germline ends. In DNA, the CDR3 is TGTGCCAGTACCATAGGCGGGGTGCGAACTGAAGCTTTCTTT. Protein sequence: CASTIGGVRTEAFF.

The chain recombines TRBV7-2 with TRBJ1-6, with D perhaps TRBD1 (5 bases). V lost 5 bases to trimming and J lost 9 bases, with 17 bases between them. This CDR3 is 15 amino acids long. Germline CDR1 and CDR2: SGHTA and FQGNSA. The CDR3 sequence is CASSPPAQGISPLHF. CDR3 nucleotides: TGTGCCAGCAGCCCCCCGGCGCAGGGAATTTCACCCCTCCACTTT.

This clone was seen more than once but under ten times. J is TRBJ2-5 and V is TRBV7-2; 8 nucleotides align to TRBD1. Germline trimming cut 7 bases from V and 5 bases from J; bases unmatched to any gene: 6. In germline, CDR1 is SGHTA, CDR2 FQGNSA. The CDR3 has 13 residues. The CDR3 here is CASILGQGETQYF. The CDR3 DNA is TGTGCCAGCATCCTTGGACAGGGCGAGACCCAGTACTTC.